The 25 T cell receptor beta chains below all came from one sample that was sequenced in a study of neoadjuvant anti-PD-1 for oral cavity cancer. Only in-frame clones appear in the TCRdb table, and some are missing; sequencing was by immunoSEQ multiplex PCR. The sample contains around 5,000 clones, 55% to 75% of which appear only once. Specimen: tumor tissue, collected before nivolumab (anti-PD-1) treatment. These receptors all come from a person between 40 and 79 years old with oral cavity squamous cell carcinoma.

The chain links TRBV28 to TRBJ1-5; perhaps TRBD1 as D (5 bases). From germline, CDR1 is MDHEN and CDR2 SYDVKM. Trimming stripped 7 bases from V and 4 bases from J, with 20 bases between. This CDR3 is 16 amino acids long. In DNA form, the CDR3 reads TGTGCCAGCATCCGCACCGGGACCGAGGGGAATCAGCCCCAGCATTTT. It yields the protein CASIRTGTEGNQPQHF. The full variable domain, in which reference TRBV28 and TRBJ1-5 provide the parts outside the CDR3, is DVKVTQSSRYLVKRTGEKVFLECVQDMDHENMFWYRQDPGLGLRLIYFSYDVKMKEKGDIPEGYSVSREKKERFSLILESASTNQTSMYLCASIRTGTEGNQPQHFGDGTRLSIL.

The chain carries TRBV5-6 and TRBJ2-5; TRBD2 aligns across 12 bases. Germline CDR1 and CDR2: SGHDT and YYEEEE. This CDR3 spans 15 amino acids. V shed 2 bases and J 5 bases; nucleotides not matched to a gene: 4. The CDR3 nucleotides read TGTGCCAGCAGCTTCCTAGCGGGGGGGCGGGAGACCCAGTACTTC. This translates into CASSFLAGGRETQYF.

The rearrangement links TRBV19 to TRBJ2-1; 9 bases agree with TRBD1. Germline lookup yields CDR1 LNHDA and CDR2 SQIVND (reference sequence). The CDR3 runs to 14 residues. The ends lost 6 bases at V and 5 bases at J; junction bases unmatched: 5. The CDR3 sequence is CASSRQGGNNEQFF. DNA of the CDR3: TGTGCCAGTAGCCGACAGGGGGGGAACAATGAGCAGTTCTTC.

This clone appeared a few times. The chain is built from TRBV14 and TRBJ2-7, with 10 positions matching TRBD1. The J segment lost 2 bases and the V segment lost 5 bases, leaving 6 bases of the junction unmatched. CDR3 length: 15 residues. From germline, CDR1 is SGHDN and CDR2 FVKESK. The CDR3 sequence: CASSSPGTGAYEQYF. DNA of the CDR3: TGTGCCAGCAGCTCTCCCGGGACAGGGGCCTACGAGCAGTACTTC.

The gene calls are TRBV7-2 and TRBJ2-1; a weak D match, TRBD1 (5 bases). V dropped 1 base and J dropped 0 bases, with 7 bases sitting between them. This CDR3 is built from 15 residues. CDR1 and CDR2 (germline): SGHTA, FQGNSA. The chain's CDR3 is CASSLGGASYNEQFF. CDR3 coding DNA: TGTGCCAGCAGCTTAGGTGGGGCCTCCTACAATGAGCAGTTCTTC.

V gene TRBV5-6 combines with J gene TRBJ1-1; D possibly corresponds to TRBD1 (6 bases). The V end was cut by 5 bases, the J end by 6 bases, with 20 bases between. The CDR3 sequence is 15 residues long. Germline values: CDR1 SGHDT, CDR2 YYEEEE. Here the CDR3 DNA reads TGTGCCAGCAGGGGGTCGGGACAAACCGCGCCTGAAGCTTTCTTT. Its translation: CASRGSGQTAPEAFF. The full variable domain, rest sourced from reference TRBV5-6 and TRBJ1-1, is DAGVTQSPTHLIKTRGQQVTLRCSPKSGHDTVSWYQQALGQGPQFIFQYYEEEERQRGNFPDRFSGHQFPNYSSELNVNALLLGDSALYLCASRGSGQTAPEAFFGQGTRLTVV.

The chain employs TRBV18 and TRBJ2-7; D unclear. The germline V gene encodes CDR1 KGHSH and CDR2 LQKENI. Trimming left V 2 bases short and J 6 bases short, with 8 bases between. CDR3 length: 12 amino acids. The CDR3 spells CASSPDSREQYF. The CDR3 coding sequence is TGTGCCAGCTCACCAGATAGCCGCGAGCAGTACTTC.

The chain joins TRBV9 to TRBJ1-2; 8 bases fit TRBD1. The CDR3 length is 16 residues. V lost 1 base and J lost 2; bases outside the gene matches: 7. Germline V gene data show CDR1 as SGDLS and CDR2 as YYNGEE. This CDR3 reads CASSVPRGTGNYGYTF. The CDR3 bases are TGTGCCAGCAGCGTACCGAGAGGGACAGGAAACTATGGCTACACCTTC.

This clone was counted a few times. The chain recombines TRBV18 with TRBJ1-1; D is unresolved. This CDR3 is 15 amino acids long. From germline, CDR1 is KGHSH and CDR2 LQKENI. V was clipped by 2 bases and J by 0 bases, with 10 bases between them. The CDR3 reads CASSPGLGMNTEAFF. The CDR3 DNA sequence: TGTGCCAGCTCACCAGGGTTAGGCATGAACACTGAAGCTTTCTTT.

V gene TRBV28 combines with J gene TRBJ1-1; D is ambiguous. CDR3 size: 19 residues. Germline-derived CDR1 and CDR2 are MDHEN and SYDVKM. Trimming removed 1 base from V and 1 base from J, with 22 bases in between. The CDR3: CASSLYGEVFSWGNTEAFF. DNA for the CDR3: TGTGCCAGCAGTTTATACGGGGAGGTTTTCAGCTGGGGGAACACTGAAGCTTTCTTT.

The chain carries TRBV6-4 and TRBJ2-1, with D perhaps matching TRBD2 (6 bases). The CDR3 totals 16 residues. Germline CDR1 is MRHNA and CDR2 is SNTAGT. Trimming removed 0 bases at V and 5 bases at J, with 14 bases between. The CDR3 DNA follows: TGTGCCAGCAGTGACTCCGGGACTGCGGAACACAATGAGCAGTTCTTC. It translates to CASSDSGTAEHNEQFF.

A word on this clone: A junction boundary mismatches the germline segment, possibly from a read error. The J gene is TRBJ1-2, the V gene TRBV9; TRBD1 might be the D (5 bases). CDR1 and CDR2 (germline): SGDLS, YYNGEE. The CDR3 is 12 amino acids. The CDR3 here is CASSAGGIDRDF. The CDR3 nucleotides read TGTGCCAGCAGCGCGGGCGGAATAGACAGAGACTTC.

The chain carries TRBV6-5 and TRBJ1-2, with 8 positions matching TRBD1. In germline, CDR1 is MNHEY, CDR2 SVGAGI. The junction had 8 bases not matched to a gene; V was cut back by 6 bases and J by 8 bases. The CDR3 spans 13 residues. For the CDR3, the DNA is TGTGCCAGCAGCGGACAGGGAGTGGGCGGCTACACCTTC. Translating gives CASSGQGVGGYTF.

The chain employs TRBV28 and TRBJ2-7; 10 bases map to TRBD2. CDR1 is MDHEN, CDR2 SYDVKM, per germline. J was trimmed by 2 bases and V by 5 bases; bases with no gene match: 9. CDR3 length equals 16 residues. For the CDR3, the DNA is TGTGCCAGCAGTCCCCCAAGGAGCGGGAGGGCCTACGAGCAGTACTTC. It specifies CASSPPRSGRAYEQYF.

The chain uses TRBV19 and TRBJ1-3, with D possibly being TRBD1 (5 bases). CDR3 length: 19 residues. Germline CDR1 is LNHDA and CDR2 is SQIVND (reference sequence). Trimming stripped 2 bases from V and 0 bases from J, with 20 bases between. For the CDR3, the DNA is TGTGCCAGTAGTATAAGTAGCGGGGGTTCCTCCAGCTCTGGAAACACCATATATTTT. It is translated as CASSISSGGSSSSGNTIYF.

This rearrangement joins TRBV28 to TRBJ1-5; perhaps TRBD1 as D (5 bases). The ends were cut back, 5 bases at V and 1 base at J, with 15 bases in the middle. Germline CDR1 reads MDHEN; CDR2 reads SYDVKM. The CDR3 is 16 residues long. The CDR3 is CASSPTVGESNQPQHF. CDR3 nucleotides: TGTGCCAGCAGTCCCACGGTGGGGGAGAGCAATCAGCCCCAGCATTTT.

The V gene is TRBV5-5, the J gene TRBJ1-1, with a weak D call TRBD1 (5 bases). The germline V gene encodes CDR1 SGHKS and CDR2 YYEKEE (reference sequence). The V end lost 0 bases, the J end lost 1 base, and 19 bases lay between the germline ends. The CDR3 loop spans 18 amino acids. This CDR3 is CASSLGQGLSRGNTEAFF. The CDR3 DNA reads as TGTGCCAGCAGCTTGGGGCAGGGCTTGTCGCGGGGGAACACTGAAGCTTTCTTT.

V is TRBV29-1 and J is TRBJ1-2; D gene unclear. V lost 6 bases to trimming and J lost 4 bases, with 9 bases between them. CDR3 length: 11 residues. Germline V gives CDR1 SQVTM, CDR2 ANQGSEA. CDR3 in DNA: TGCAGCGTAAACATTGGCTATGGCTACACCTTC. Translation: CSVNIGYGYTF.

This clone has just a few counts. This chain connects TRBV27 to TRBJ1-2, with D hard to call. This CDR3 is built from 13 residues. Trimming took 6 bases from V and 8 from J, leaving 16 bases between them. CDR1 and CDR2 from the germline V gene are MNHEY and SMNVEV (reference sequence). The DNA of the CDR3 is TGTGCCAGCAGCCGTCTTCTCACGGGGGGCTACACCTTC. This encodes CASSRLLTGGYTF.

This clone was observed a single time. The V gene is TRBV19, the J gene TRBJ1-1; weak D call: TRBD1 (6 bases). Germline V CDR1 and CDR2: LNHDA, SQIVND (reference sequence). The length of the CDR3 is 16 residues. Between the trimmed V and J ends, which lost 4 bases and 5 bases, there was a span of 20 bases. DNA for the CDR3: TGTGCCAGTAGTACCCCCTACAGGGTCGTATCGACTGAAGCTTTCTTT. Amino acid sequence: CASSTPYRVVSTEAFF.

The chain links TRBV5-6 to TRBJ1-2; 7 nucleotides line up with TRBD1. Looked up from germline, CDR1 is SGHDT and CDR2 is YYEEEE. The V gene end was trimmed by 4 bases and the J gene end by 3 bases; junction bases not matched to a gene: 9. The CDR3 has 15 residues. In nucleotides, the CDR3 is TGTGCCAGCAGCCTCGACAGGGTAGGGTACTATGGCTACACCTTC. Residues: CASSLDRVGYYGYTF.

The J gene is TRBJ2-1, the V gene TRBV5-1, with 13 bases that match TRBD2. The CDR3 consists of 16 residues. J was trimmed by 7 bases and V by 0 bases; bases with no gene match: 4. CDR1 and CDR2 from the germline V gene are SGHRS and YFSETQ. The CDR3 here is CASSLGLAGGRNEQFF. The CDR3 bases are TGCGCCAGCAGCTTGGGACTAGCGGGAGGTAGGAATGAGCAGTTCTTC.

The V gene is TRBV7-2, the J gene TRBJ2-7; the D gene is possibly TRBD2 (7 bases). Trimming took off 5 bases at V and 6 bases at J, with 20 bases between the two ends. The germline V gene encodes CDR1 SGHTA and CDR2 FQGNSA. This CDR3 contains 15 residues. CDR3 DNA sequence: TGTGCCAGCAGCCCAGGACCGCGGGGAGGGGGCGAGCAGTACTTC. Its protein product is CASSPGPRGGGEQYF.

This clone is deemed medium-sized (0.01 to 0.1%). The V call is TRBV7-9, the J call TRBJ1-1; D is uncertain. CDR1 is SEHNR, CDR2 FQNEAQ, per germline (reference sequence). This CDR3 region has 16 residues. V was trimmed by 2 bases and J by 0 bases, leaving 13 bases between them. The CDR3: CASSLYSGGLNTEAFF. As DNA, the CDR3 is TGTGCCAGCAGCTTATATTCGGGCGGTTTGAACACTGAAGCTTTCTTT.

The sample holds a few counts of this clone. The genes are TRBV10-1 and TRBJ2-2; 8 bases are a match to TRBD1. This CDR3 has 14 residues. CDR1 is WNHNN and CDR2 is SYGVQD in the germline V gene (reference sequence). J gave up 2 bases and V 6 bases, and 2 bases lay outside the gene matches. The DNA for the CDR3 is TGCGCCAGCAGCGGGACAGGAAACACCGGGGAGCTGTTTTTT. This codes for CASSGTGNTGELFF.